These 22 T cell receptor beta chains originate from one sample sequenced in a study of blood T cell repertoires in COVID-19. TCRdb's copy holds only in-frame clones and misses some; the assay was immunoSEQ multiplex PCR. The table records around 97,000 clones, around nine tenths of them present only once. Sample: peripheral blood. All receptors come from a human donor in a cohort sampled during active COVID-19.

The V call is TRBV7-9, the J call TRBJ2-3; possibly TRBD1 for D (6 bases). This CDR3 has 15 amino acids. V lost 5 bases and J lost 1, with 13 bases in between. Looked up from germline, CDR1 is SEHNR and CDR2 is FQNEAQ (reference sequence). CDR3 nucleotides: TGTGCCAGCAGCAAACTAGGGGGTGGCACAGATACGCAGTATTTT. The encoded protein is CASSKLGGGTDTQYF.

V usage is TRBV6-1 and J usage is TRBJ2-2; 7 bases fit TRBD1. CDR1 and CDR2 from the germline V gene are MNHNS and SASEGT. This CDR3 comprises 14 residues. The junction had 3 bases not matched to a gene; V was cut back by 2 bases and J by 6 bases. CDR3 protein: CASSELGQPGELFF. The DNA of the CDR3 is TGTGCCAGCAGTGAATTGGGACAGCCCGGGGAGCTGTTTTTT.

V and J are TRBV5-1 and TRBJ2-7, with 7 bases identical to TRBD2. V lost 0 bases, J lost 5 bases, and 8 bases stayed unmatched. Germline V gene lookup returns CDR1 SGHRS and CDR2 YFSETQ. CDR3 length: 15 residues. Here the CDR3 DNA reads TGCGCCAGCAGCTTGGATCCAGCGGGGAGAAACGAGCAGTACTTC. The encoded protein is CASSLDPAGRNEQYF. Complete variable domain (other parts from reference TRBV5-1 and TRBJ2-7): KAGVTQTPRYLIKTRGQQVTLSCSPISGHRSVSWYQQTPGQGLQFLFEYFSETQRNKGNFPGRFSGRQFSNSRSEMNVSTLELGDSALYLCASSLDPAGRNEQYFGPGTRLTVT.

The J gene is TRBJ2-1, the V gene TRBV6-5; 7 nucleotides align to TRBD2. Trimming took 6 bases from V and 1 from J; bases not matched to a gene: 3. CDR1 is MNHEY, CDR2 SVGAGI, per germline. The CDR3 has 14 amino acids. This CDR3 is CASSRAGSYNEQFF. CDR3 nucleotide sequence: TGTGCCAGCAGCCGAGCGGGGTCCTACAATGAGCAGTTCTTC.

This clone was detected once. The chain uses TRBV5-4 and TRBJ2-5, with D perhaps TRBD1 (7 bases). The CDR3 length is 14 residues. V lost 0 bases, J lost 5 bases, and 11 bases lay in between. CDR1 and CDR2 (germline): SGHNT, YYREEE (reference sequence). CDR3 protein: CASSLVSGGETQYF. The CDR3 bases are TGTGCCAGCAGCTTGGTTTCAGGGGGGGAGACCCAGTACTTC.

The rearrangement uses TRBV5-1 and TRBJ2-3; weak D call: TRBD1 (6 bases). CDR3 length equals 13 residues. Trimming shortened V by 5 bases and J by 4 bases, and 11 bases separated the two germline ends. Germline CDR1 and CDR2: SGHRS and YFSETQ. CDR3: CASRQGDADTQYF. The DNA for the CDR3 is TGCGCCAGCAGACAGGGAGATGCAGATACGCAGTATTTT. Based on the CDR3 plus reference TRBV5-1 and TRBJ2-3, the full variable domain is KAGVTQTPRYLIKTRGQQVTLSCSPISGHRSVSWYQQTPGQGLQFLFEYFSETQRNKGNFPGRFSGRQFSNSRSEMNVSTLELGDSALYLCASRQGDADTQYFGPGTRLTVL.

This clone was seen just once. V and J are TRBV28 and TRBJ2-7, with TRBD2 identical over 9 bases. Trimming cost V 7 bases and J 5 bases; bases outside gene matches: 9. The CDR3 is made up of 14 amino acids. In germline, CDR1 is MDHEN, CDR2 SYDVKM. The CDR3 here is CASTLGLAAHEQYF. In nucleotides, the CDR3 is TGTGCCAGCACTTTGGGACTAGCAGCGCACGAGCAGTACTTC.

The CDR3 DNA follows: TGCGCCAGCAGCTCGAGAAGCCAGACAGGGACCCTTATCTATGGCTACACCTTC. Translating gives CASSSRSQTGTLIYGYTF. The rearrangement uses TRBV5-1 and TRBJ1-2; 7 positions agree with TRBD1. This CDR3 has 18 amino acids. Germline CDR1 is SGHRS and CDR2 is YFSETQ. With V trimmed by 3 bases and J by 4 bases, 18 bases remained unmatched.

The chain recombines TRBV19 with TRBJ1-4; D not resolved. Germline CDR1 reads LNHDA; CDR2 reads SQIVND (reference sequence). The CDR3 loop spans 13 amino acids. The ends were cut back, 4 bases at V and 4 bases at J, with 7 bases in the middle. CDR3 bases: TGTGCCAGTAGTAACGGGATTAATGAAAAACTGTTTTTT. Translating gives CASSNGINEKLFF.

The DNA of the CDR3 is TGTGCCAGCAGCGTAGAAGGGGTGAACACTGAAGCTTTCTTT. This translates into CASSVEGVNTEAFF. The rearrangement links TRBV9 to TRBJ1-1; the D gene is possibly TRBD1 (5 bases). The CDR3 has 14 amino acids. Germline V CDR1 and CDR2: SGDLS, YYNGEE. V was trimmed by 0 bases and J by 0 bases, leaving 6 bases between them.

The chain recombines TRBV29-1 with TRBJ1-2; 9 bases are shared with TRBD1. V lost 1 base to trimming and J lost 5 bases; unmatched junction nucleotides: 8. Germline CDR1 reads SQVTM; CDR2 reads ANQGSEA. The CDR3 has 15 amino acids. This chain's CDR3 is CSVEGGDREAYGYTF. The DNA for the CDR3 is TGCAGCGTTGAAGGAGGGGACAGGGAGGCGTATGGCTACACCTTC.

V and J are TRBV5-1 and TRBJ2-2; D not certain. Germline V gene lookup returns CDR1 SGHRS and CDR2 YFSETQ. The CDR3 spans 15 residues. V was trimmed by 0 bases and J by 5 bases, leaving 11 bases between them. Here the CDR3 reads CASSLEVAATGELFF. CDR3 sequence (DNA): TGCGCCAGCAGCTTGGAGGTAGCTGCAACCGGGGAGCTGTTTTTT.

The chain carries TRBV7-2 and TRBJ1-1; D gene unclear. Per the germline V gene, CDR1 is SGHTA and CDR2 is FQGNSA. Trimming left V 5 bases short and J 7 bases short, with 20 bases between. CDR3 length: 15 residues. CDR3 in DNA: TGTGCCAGCAGCCGTCTCGGCGGGGAAGTCCGTGAAGCTTTCTTT. Translating it yields CASSRLGGEVREAFF.

This sequence joins TRBV7-9 and TRBJ2-5, with 9 bases fitting TRBD1. The CDR3 is 15 amino acids. Germline assignment: CDR1 SEHNR and CDR2 FQNEAQ (reference sequence). Losses at the gene ends were 7 bases for V and 5 bases for J; bases not matched to a gene: 11. The CDR3 loop is CASTRDRDPRETQYF. The CDR3 bases are TGTGCCAGCACTCGGGACAGGGACCCCAGGGAGACCCAGTACTTC.

This chain links TRBV11-2 with TRBJ1-4; D gene uncertain. Trimming cost V 2 bases and J 8 bases, with 21 bases left between them. The CDR3 extends over 17 amino acids. CDR1 and CDR2 from the germline V gene are SGHAT and FQNNGV. The CDR3 DNA sequence: TGTGCCAGCAGCTTAAACGTAGATGGACTGAAAAAGGAAAAACTGTTTTTT. Encoded protein: CASSLNVDGLKKEKLFF.

The V gene is TRBV29-1, the J gene TRBJ2-2, with 7 bases that match TRBD2. The germline gives CDR1 SQVTM, CDR2 ANQGSEA. The CDR3 length is 12 residues. The CDR3 coding sequence is TGCAGTGGGGAGCGGGGCACCGGGGAGCTGTTTTTT. It specifies CSGERGTGELFF.

V usage is TRBV19 and J usage is TRBJ2-6, with 10 positions matching TRBD1. V trimming: 6 bases; J trimming: 4 bases; junction bases outside the gene matches: 3. The CDR3 is made up of 15 amino acids. The V gene's germline CDR1 is LNHDA and CDR2 SQIVND (reference sequence). CDR3 loop: CASRGQGTGANVLTF. The CDR3 bases are TGTGCCAGTAGGGGACAGGGGACCGGGGCCAACGTCCTGACTTTC.

The chain is built from TRBV19 and TRBJ1-1; 8 bases are a match to TRBD1. Germline assignment: CDR1 LNHDA and CDR2 SQIVND (reference sequence). Germline trimming cut 3 bases from V and 8 bases from J; bases unmatched to any gene: 5. The CDR3 is 13 residues long. The CDR3 bases are TGTGCCAGTAGTATGAACCGGGACAGGGAAGCTTTCTTT. It specifies CASSMNRDREAFF.

This clone showed up just a few times. V and J are TRBV6-4 and TRBJ1-1; D is perhaps TRBD1 (5 bases). Germline CDR1 reads MRHNA; CDR2 reads SNTAGT. The CDR3 has 12 residues. Trimming removed 6 bases at V and 4 bases at J, with 9 bases between. In DNA, the CDR3 is TGTGCCAGCAGAGGGGTAGGCACTGAAGCTTTCTTT. Residues: CASRGVGTEAFF.

The chain combines TRBV5-5 with TRBJ1-1, with 7 bases matching TRBD1. The CDR3 runs to 14 residues. Per germline, CDR1 SGHKS and CDR2 YYEKEE (reference sequence). The junction had 9 bases not matched to a gene; V was cut back by 5 bases and J by 5 bases. The CDR3 loop is CASSFTGVVTEAFF. DNA of the CDR3: TGTGCCAGCAGTTTCACAGGGGTGGTAACTGAAGCTTTCTTT.

V usage is TRBV29-1 and J usage is TRBJ2-7; possible D gene TRBD2, 6 bases. CDR1 and CDR2 (germline): SQVTM, ANQGSEA. V lost 3 bases and J lost 1, with 13 bases in between. The length of the CDR3 is 14 residues. Here the CDR3 DNA reads TGCAGCGTTGACGACCGGGACTTATCCTACGAGCAGTACTTC. Translation: CSVDDRDLSYEQYF.

V usage is TRBV28 and J usage is TRBJ2-5, with 11 positions matching TRBD2. The CDR3 contains 16 residues. The ends lost 6 bases at V and 5 bases at J; junction bases unmatched: 11. Germline lookup yields CDR1 MDHEN and CDR2 SYDVKM. This chain's CDR3 is CASRPTSGSWVETQYF. The CDR3 coding sequence is TGTGCCAGCAGGCCTACTAGCGGGAGTTGGGTGGAGACCCAGTACTTC.